Presented here are 24 T cell receptor beta chains from one specimen sequenced in a study of beta chain features in type 1 diabetes. TCRB transcripts that were expressed got sequenced, as all of the isolated RNA had been reverse transcribed. Sequencing was performed with immunoSEQ multiplex PCR; in TCRdb, only in-frame clones are kept and a portion is missing. The table lists 250,000 to 350,000 clones, 14% of them singletons, with about 0.015% in the top ten. Their antigens remain unidentified. Study results and caveats: Significant though moderate, a shortening of TCRB CDR3s appeared in all four CD4+ subsets of Type 1 diabetes patients.

Specimen: naive CD4+ T cells from blood. The origin of the receptors is a man aged 25 to 45 with type 1 diabetes.

Turning to this clone: A junction end diverges from the germline sequence, so it may reflect a read error. The rearrangement links TRBV7-7 to TRBJ2-5; 7 bases align to TRBD2. This CDR3 is 14 amino acids long. Germline CDR1 is SSHAT and CDR2 is FNYEAQ (reference sequence). The CDR3 DNA is TGTGCTAGCAGCTCGGGGCGGGGGCAAGAGACCCAGTACTTC. Protein sequence: CASSSGRGQETQYF.

For the CDR3, the DNA is TGTGCCAGCAGCTTAACGGGAGATTCGTCCTACGAGCAGTACTTC. Protein: CASSLTGDSSYEQYF. The chain uses TRBV7-3 and TRBJ2-7; D might be TRBD2 (5 bases). The CDR3 runs to 15 residues. CDR1 and CDR2 from the germline V gene are SGHTA and FQGTGA. Trimming pared 0 bases from V and 1 base from J, leaving 10 bases between.

CDR3 bases: TGTGCCAGCAGCTTAGGACAGGGGGCGAGTAATGAGCAGTTCTTC. Its protein is CASSLGQGASNEQFF. The gene calls are TRBV7-9 and TRBJ2-1; 10 nucleotides agree with TRBD1. Germline V CDR1 and CDR2: SEHNR, FQNEAQ (reference sequence). V shed 1 base and J 7 bases; nucleotides not matched to a gene: 4. The CDR3 has 15 residues.

This clone was counted between two and nine times. The rearrangement joins TRBV9 to TRBJ1-2; weak D call: TRBD1 (5 bases). The CDR3 is 15 residues long. V was shortened by 0 bases and J by 5 bases, with 14 bases between the two germline ends. Germline loops: CDR1 SGDLS, CDR2 YYNGEE. The CDR3 nucleotides are TGTGCCAGCAGCGTAGGTAGCAGGGCGAGTTATGGCTACACCTTC. This codes for CASSVGSRASYGYTF.

This clone was found a few times. V is TRBV28 and J is TRBJ2-7, with 9 bases lining up with TRBD1. The CDR3 loop spans 13 amino acids. Losses at the gene ends were 6 bases for V and 3 bases for J; bases not matched to a gene: 3. Germline CDR1 MDHEN, CDR2 SYDVKM. The chain's CDR3 is CASRTGGIYEQYF. CDR3 coding DNA: TGTGCCAGCAGGACAGGGGGGATCTACGAGCAGTACTTC.

This clone appeared a few times. The chain joins TRBV7-9 to TRBJ2-1; 9 nucleotides line up with TRBD2. The germline V gene encodes CDR1 SEHNR and CDR2 FQNEAQ (reference sequence). After removal of 3 bases from V and 6 bases from J, the junction contained 6 bases not matched to a gene. The CDR3 sequence is 15 residues long. CDR3 sequence reads: CASSFSTSGPNEQFF. The CDR3 DNA reads as TGTGCCAGCAGCTTCTCGACTAGCGGTCCCAATGAGCAGTTCTTC. Drawing the rest from reference TRBV7-9 and TRBJ2-1, the complete variable domain is DTGVSQNPRHKITKRGQNVTFRCDPISEHNRLYWYRQTLGQGPEFLTYFQNEAQLEKSRLLSDRFSAERPKGSFSTLEIQRTEQGDSAMYLCASSFSTSGPNEQFFGPGTRLTVL.

This clone was counted only a few times. The genes are TRBV9 and TRBJ1-5, with 9 bases lining up with TRBD1. The junction had 5 bases not matched to a gene; V was cut back by 4 bases and J by 3 bases. The length of the CDR3 is 15 residues. Looked up from germline, CDR1 is SGDLS and CDR2 is YYNGEE. The CDR3 DNA reads TGTGCCAGCAGCCGGGGGACAGGGCCCAATCAGCCCCAGCATTTT. Encoded protein: CASSRGTGPNQPQHF. The full variable domain, its missing parts supplied by reference TRBV9 and TRBJ1-5, is DSGVTQTPKHLITATGQRVTLRCSPRSGDLSVYWYQQSLDQGLQFLIQYYNGEERAKGNILERFSAQQFPDLHSELNLSSLELGDSALYFCASSRGTGPNQPQHFGDGTRLSIL.

Only one count was recorded for this clone. The chain is built from TRBV5-1 and TRBJ2-3; 7 bases align to TRBD1. This CDR3 has 15 residues. Germline lookup yields CDR1 SGHRS and CDR2 YFSETQ. V trimming: 5 bases; J trimming: 1 base; junction bases outside the gene matches: 7. This chain's CDR3 is CASSLLDRGTDTQYF. CDR3 nucleotide sequence: TGCGCCAGCAGTTTACTCGACAGGGGCACAGATACGCAGTATTTT. The full variable domain, its missing parts supplied by reference TRBV5-1 and TRBJ2-3, is KAGVTQTPRYLIKTRGQQVTLSCSPISGHRSVSWYQQTPGQGLQFLFEYFSETQRNKGNFPGRFSGRQFSNSRSEMNVSTLELGDSALYLCASSLLDRGTDTQYFGPGTRLTVL.

The chain recombines TRBV19 with TRBJ1-5, with TRBD1 as a possible D gene (5 bases). Germline V gene lookup returns CDR1 LNHDA and CDR2 SQIVND (reference sequence). Trimming stripped 3 bases from V and 6 bases from J, with 21 bases between. There are 17 residues in the CDR3. CDR3 protein: CASSMDDRPGFFQPQHF. The CDR3 region has the DNA TGTGCCAGTAGTATGGATGATCGGCCAGGGTTTTTTCAGCCCCAGCATTTT.

The chain uses TRBV7-2 and TRBJ2-7; 7 bases fit TRBD1. CDR3 length equals 15 residues. The germline CDR1 and CDR2 sequences are SGHTA and FQGNSA. The V segment lost 1 base and the J segment 5 bases; nucleotides outside the gene matches: 8. The CDR3 DNA reads as TGTGCCAGCAGCTTAGGTGACAGGGACCACCACGAGCAGTACTTC. Translated: CASSLGDRDHHEQYF. Full variable domain (outside the CDR3, taken from reference TRBV7-2 and TRBJ2-7): GAGVSQSPSNKVTEKGKDVELRCDPISGHTALYWYRQSLGQGLEFLIYFQGNSAPDKSGLPSDRFSAERTGGSVSTLTIQRTQQEDSAVYLCASSLGDRDHHEQYFGPGTRLTVT.

In this sample, this clone turned up a few times. The chain joins TRBV18 to TRBJ1-5; D possibly corresponds to TRBD1 (6 bases). The CDR3 consists of 15 residues. Per the germline V gene, CDR1 is KGHSH and CDR2 is LQKENI. The V gene lost 1 base and the J gene lost 6 bases, with 13 bases spanning the gap. CDR3 region: CASSPQGRGTQPQHF. The CDR3 region has the DNA TGTGCCAGCTCACCACAGGGCAGGGGAACTCAGCCCCAGCATTTT.

This chain links TRBV2 with TRBJ2-5; the D gene is possibly TRBD2 (5 bases). The CDR3 covers 15 residues. The ends were cut back, 5 bases at V and 0 bases at J, with 13 bases in the middle. Germline-derived CDR1 and CDR2 are SNHLY and FYNNEI. The CDR3 is CASSSGDYNQETQYF. CDR3 DNA: TGTGCCAGCAGTTCAGGCGACTATAACCAAGAGACCCAGTACTTC. The variable domain in full, completed from reference TRBV2 and TRBJ2-5, reads EPEVTQTPSHQVTQMGQEVILRCVPISNHLYFYWYRQILGQKVEFLVSFYNNEISEKSEIFDDQFSVERPDGSNFTLKIRSTKLEDSAMYFCASSSGDYNQETQYFGPGTRLLVL.

The genes are TRBV28 and TRBJ2-7; 12 bases are shared with TRBD1. The CDR3 spans 16 residues. Germline assignment: CDR1 MDHEN and CDR2 SYDVKM. The V and J ends lost 5 bases and 4 bases, in that order; junction bases with no gene match: 9. The DNA of the CDR3 is TGTGCCAGCAGTCCTAACAGGGACAGGGGGCGGTACGAGCAGTACTTC. It encodes CASSPNRDRGRYEQYF.

This clone has a handful of counts. The chain employs TRBV5-1 and TRBJ2-1, with D perhaps matching TRBD1 (6 bases). Trimming left V 6 bases short and J 0 bases short, with 13 bases between. CDR1 is SGHRS and CDR2 is YFSETQ in the germline V gene. The CDR3 is made up of 15 amino acids. In DNA form, the CDR3 reads TGCGCCAGCAACCCCGACAGGATCTCCTACAATGAGCAGTTCTTC. Translating gives CASNPDRISYNEQFF.

The sample holds a few counts of this clone. The CDR3 nucleotides read TGTGCCAGCAGCTCAACTCCGGGACTAGCGAGTCAGCAGTACTTC. Protein product: CASSSTPGLASQQYF. This rearrangement joins TRBV7-3 to TRBJ2-7; 10 bases agree with TRBD2. The CDR3 is 15 residues long. CDR1 and CDR2 from the germline V gene are SGHTA and FQGTGA. J was trimmed by 8 bases and V by 4 bases; bases with no gene match: 11. Full variable domain (missing parts from reference TRBV7-3 and TRBJ2-7): GAGVSQTPSNKVTEKGKYVELRCDPISGHTALYWYRQSLGQGPEFLIYFQGTGAADDSGLPNDRFFAVRPEGSVSTLKIQRTERGDSAVYLCASSSTPGLASQQYFGPGTRLTVT.

The rearrangement links TRBV29-1 to TRBJ2-7; 8 bases line up with TRBD2. V shed 6 bases and J 5 bases; nucleotides not matched to a gene: 15. Germline V CDR1 and CDR2: SQVTM, ANQGSEA. The CDR3 has 15 residues. CDR3 amino acids: CSVDLKREPLDEQYF. The CDR3 nucleotides are TGCAGCGTCGACCTAAAGCGGGAGCCGCTCGACGAGCAGTACTTC.

This clone was observed a few times. This chain links TRBV2 with TRBJ2-5; D gene uncertain. The CDR3 has 11 residues. In germline, CDR1 is SNHLY, CDR2 FYNNEI. V lost 4 bases and J 4 bases, leaving 4 bases between the germline ends. The CDR3 sequence: CASSAGETQYF. CDR3 bases: TGTGCCAGCAGTGCGGGAGAGACCCAGTACTTC. The full variable domain, with the rest looked up from reference TRBV2 and TRBJ2-5, is EPEVTQTPSHQVTQMGQEVILRCVPISNHLYFYWYRQILGQKVEFLVSFYNNEISEKSEIFDDQFSVERPDGSNFTLKIRSTKLEDSAMYFCASSAGETQYFGPGTRLLVL.

The rearrangement uses TRBV5-1 and TRBJ2-1, with 7 bases lining up with TRBD1. The length of the CDR3 is 17 residues. Germline CDR1 is SGHRS and CDR2 is YFSETQ. Trimming removed 4 bases from V and 3 bases from J; junction bases left unmatched: 13. CDR3 sequence reads: CASSLRQGPTDYNEQFF. The CDR3, as DNA: TGCGCCAGCAGCCTAAGACAGGGCCCCACCGACTACAATGAGCAGTTCTTC.

The chain links TRBV5-1 to TRBJ1-1; possible D gene TRBD1, 5 bases. The germline V gene has CDR1 SGHRS and CDR2 YFSETQ. The CDR3 is made up of 13 amino acids. Trimming pared 3 bases from V and 1 base from J, leaving 7 bases between. This CDR3 reads CASSSGPNTEAFF. CDR3 coding DNA: TGCGCCAGCAGCTCAGGGCCGAACACTGAAGCTTTCTTT. Together with reference TRBV5-1 and TRBJ1-1, the CDR3 gives the full variable domain: KAGVTQTPRYLIKTRGQQVTLSCSPISGHRSVSWYQQTPGQGLQFLFEYFSETQRNKGNFPGRFSGRQFSNSRSEMNVSTLELGDSALYLCASSSGPNTEAFFGQGTRLTVV.

This clone has only a few counts. CDR3 sequence: CASSLGRGAYEQYF. CDR3 nucleotides: TGTGCCAGCAGCTTAGGCAGGGGGGCCTACGAGCAGTACTTC. V and J are TRBV7-8 and TRBJ2-7; D perhaps matches TRBD1 (7 bases). This CDR3 is built from 14 residues. Trimming removed 1 base at V and 2 bases at J, with 9 bases between. CDR1 is SGHVS, CDR2 FQNEAQ, per germline.

This clone was seen only a few times. This chain uses TRBV15 with TRBJ1-1; no reliable D call. The ends were cut back, 0 bases at V and 1 base at J, with 3 bases in the middle. This CDR3 has 13 amino acids. Germline loops: CDR1 LNHNV, CDR2 YYDKDF (reference sequence). CDR3 protein: CATSRDRNTEAFF. Written as DNA, the CDR3 is TGTGCCACCAGCAGAGACAGGAACACTGAAGCTTTCTTT.

The chain combines TRBV20-1 with TRBJ1-1; no reliable D call. Trimming removed 6 bases at V and 8 bases at J, with 13 bases between. The length of the CDR3 is 11 residues. Germline CDR1 and CDR2: DFQATT and SNEGSKA (reference sequence). The CDR3, as DNA: TGCAGTGCAAGCCGAGGCGGGGAAGCTTTCTTT. Translation gives CSASRGGEAFF.

The chain employs TRBV6-4 and TRBJ1-1; a weak D match, TRBD1 (5 bases). Germline V gene sequence: CDR1 MRHNA, CDR2 SNTAGT. V lost 0 bases and J lost 4, with 12 bases in between. The CDR3 is 15 amino acids. The CDR3 DNA reads TGTGCCAGCAGTGACTCTCCAGGGCTCGGCACTGAAGCTTTCTTT. Protein product: CASSDSPGLGTEAFF.

The J gene is TRBJ2-3, the V gene TRBV27, with TRBD2 identical over 9 bases. This CDR3 has 16 amino acids. Germline V CDR1 and CDR2: MNHEY, SMNVEV (reference sequence). V gave up 4 bases and J gave up 5 bases; unmatched junction bases: 10. Written as DNA, the CDR3 is TGTGCCAGCAGTTCCCCTATAGCGGGAGAGGTAGATACGCAGTATTTT. Its translation: CASSSPIAGEVDTQYF.